These T cell receptor beta chains were read from a single sample in a study of T cell responses to AZD1222 COVID-19 vaccine. Assay used: immunoSEQ multiplex PCR; TCRdb lists only in-frame clones, some missing. The sample has roughly 120,000 clones, 92% seen once. The sample in question was peripheral blood, obtained on day 0 of AZD1222 vaccination. The receptors stem from an adult in good health. Each CDR3 is given with its conserved first and last residue. The order of the fields is D gene, V gene, J gene, clone size, CDR3 protein, CDR3 DNA. The D gene is left open where the match is weak. Clone size is shown for a subset of rows, as once, few, many or a class of expanded clone.

D: TRBD1
V: TRBV6-5
J: TRBJ1-2
size: once
CDR3: CASSYSGQNYGYTF
DNA: TGTGCCAGCAGTTACTCGGGACAGAACTATGGCTACACCTTC

D: -
V: TRBV4-3
J: TRBJ1-2
size: -
CDR3: CASSLGENYGYTF
DNA: TGCGCCAGCAGCTTGGGGGAGAACTATGGCTACACCTTC

D: TRBD1
V: TRBV7-7
J: TRBJ2-7
size: -
CDR3: CASSVGQGYEQYF
DNA: TGTGCTAGCAGCGTAGGACAGGGCTACGAGCAGTACTTC

D: -
V: TRBV12-3/TRBV12-4
J: TRBJ2-1
size: -
CDR3: CASTLLNEQFF
DNA: TGTGCCAGCACCCTTCTCAATGAGCAGTTCTTC

D: TRBD2
V: TRBV9
J: TRBJ2-5
size: -
CDR3: CASSVMGLAGSETQYF
DNA: TGTGCCAGCAGCGTCATGGGACTAGCGGGTTCTGAGACCCAGTACTTC

D: TRBD1
V: TRBV30
J: TRBJ1-2
size: -
CDR3: CACPGTGGYTF
DNA: TGTGCCTGTCCAGGGACAGGGGGCTACACCTTC

D: -
V: TRBV27
J: TRBJ1-6
size: -
CDR3: CASRSPGTIPLHF
DNA: TGTGCCAGCAGAAGTCCAGGGACTATACCCCTCCACTTT

D: -
V: TRBV30
J: TRBJ2-7
size: -
CDR3: CAWSQGPVGRVEQYF
DNA: TGTGCCTGGAGCCAAGGTCCAGTTGGTAGGGTCGAGCAGTACTTC

D: -
V: TRBV5-4
J: TRBJ1-1
size: -
CDR3: CASSLASTGNREAFF
DNA: TGTGCCAGCAGCTTGGCCTCTACAGGGAATAGGGAAGCTTTCTTT

D: TRBD2
V: TRBV9
J: TRBJ2-5
size: -
CDR3: CASSVERGTSGTQETQYF
DNA: TGTGCCAGCAGCGTAGAAAGAGGGACTAGCGGGACCCAAGAGACCCAGTACTTC

D: TRBD1
V: TRBV4-1
J: TRBJ1-4
size: -
CDR3: CASSQYPPGQGGEKLFF
DNA: TGCGCCAGCAGCCAATATCCTCCGGGACAGGGAGGGGAAAAACTGTTTTTT

D: TRBD2
V: TRBV9
J: TRBJ2-1
size: -
CDR3: CASSLEGGGGYNEQFF
DNA: TGTGCCAGCAGCCTAGAGGGCGGGGGGGGTTACAATGAGCAGTTCTTC

D: -
V: TRBV29-1
J: TRBJ2-7
size: -
CDR3: CSVEWGLLSEQYF
DNA: TGCAGCGTTGAATGGGGGCTCCTTTCCGAGCAGTACTTC

D: TRBD1
V: TRBV24-1
J: TRBJ1-6
size: few
CDR3: CATSTGVNNSPLHF
DNA: TGTGCCACCAGCACAGGGGTAAATAATTCACCCCTCCACTTT

D: TRBD1
V: TRBV6-5
J: TRBJ2-5
size: few
CDR3: CASTKGAGGEETQYF
DNA: TGTGCCAGCACGAAAGGGGCAGGGGGCGAAGAGACCCAGTACTTC

D: -
V: TRBV27
J: TRBJ2-1
size: -
CDR3: CASSLGFGNEQFF
DNA: TGTGCCAGCAGTTTGGGATTTGGCAATGAGCAGTTCTTC

D: TRBD1
V: TRBV27
J: TRBJ1-2
size: once
CDR3: CASSPTPRDRVYGYTF
DNA: TGTGCCAGCAGTCCCACCCCCCGGGACAGGGTCTATGGCTACACCTTC

D: TRBD2
V: TRBV19
J: TRBJ2-7
size: -
CDR3: CASSIGSGGREQYF
DNA: TGTGCCAGTAGTATAGGTAGCGGGGGACGCGAGCAGTACTTC

D: -
V: TRBV12-5
J: TRBJ1-5
size: -
CDR3: CASGLENNQPQHF
DNA: TGTGCTAGTGGTTTGGAGAACAATCAGCCCCAGCATTTT

D: TRBD2
V: TRBV10-2
J: TRBJ2-4
size: -
CDR3: CASSAGTSLAKNIQYF
DNA: TGCGCCAGCAGTGCGGGGACTAGCTTAGCCAAAAACATTCAGTACTTC

D: -
V: TRBV18
J: TRBJ1-2
size: -
CDR3: CASSGGHLYGYTF
DNA: TGTGCCAGCTCAGGAGGGCACCTCTATGGCTACACCTTC

D: -
V: TRBV19
J: TRBJ1-1
size: -
CDR3: CASSIETENTEAFF
DNA: TGTGCCAGTAGTATCGAAACGGAGAACACTGAAGCTTTCTTT

D: -
V: TRBV7-9
J: TRBJ2-2
size: once
CDR3: CASSYGTGELFF
DNA: TGTGCCAGCAGCTATGGCACCGGGGAGCTGTTTTTT

D: TRBD2
V: TRBV9
J: TRBJ2-1
size: -
CDR3: CASSGSGGYNEQFF
DNA: TGTGCCAGCAGCGGTAGCGGGGGATACAATGAGCAGTTCTTC

D: -
V: TRBV6-5
J: TRBJ1-5
size: -
CDR3: CASSHRWRSNQPQHF
DNA: TGTGCCAGCAGTCACAGGTGGCGTAGCAATCAGCCCCAGCATTTT